The rows below give T cell receptor beta chains drawn from one sample of a study of blood T cell repertoires in COVID-19. Clones were read by immunoSEQ multiplex PCR, and TCRdb kept only the in-frame ones, dropping some. Of over 15,000 clones in the sample, roughly 85% were seen once. The sample taken for sequencing was peripheral blood. The receptors stem from a man in his 70s in a cohort sampled during active COVID-19. Each CDR3 is given with its conserved first and last residue. D genes are given only for firm matches. Size is stated for part of the rows, as once, few or many counts, or as a class when the clone is expanded.

D gene: -
V gene: TRBV21-1
J gene: TRBJ1-2
clone size: -
CDR3 DNA: TGTGCCAGCAGCAGGAGGAGGGGGCGCGACTATGGCTACACCTTC
CDR3 protein: CASSRRRGRDYGYTF

D gene: TRBD1
V gene: TRBV29-1
J gene: TRBJ2-2
clone size: -
CDR3 DNA: TGCAGCGTTGGGGACAGGGGGCGAAACACCGGGGAGCTGTTTTTT
CDR3 protein: CSVGDRGRNTGELFF

D gene: -
V gene: TRBV18
J gene: TRBJ1-3
clone size: -
CDR3 DNA: TGTGCCAGCTCACCAAGTAGTGACACCCGGGGAAACACCATATATTTT
CDR3 protein: CASSPSSDTRGNTIYF

D gene: -
V gene: TRBV15
J gene: TRBJ2-5
clone size: -
CDR3 DNA: TGTGCCACCAGCAGACAGGGTGAGGTACAAGAGACCCAGTACTTC
CDR3 protein: CATSRQGEVQETQYF

D gene: TRBD1
V gene: TRBV11-1
J gene: TRBJ2-5
clone size: few
CDR3 DNA: TGTGCCAGCAGCCGCGACAGGGCCGCAGAGACCCAGTACTTC
CDR3 protein: CASSRDRAAETQYF

D gene: -
V gene: TRBV2
J gene: TRBJ1-1
clone size: -
CDR3 DNA: TGTGCCAGCAGTGATCGGGGAGGCACTGAAGCTTTCTTT
CDR3 protein: CASSDRGGTEAFF

D gene: TRBD2
V gene: TRBV19
J gene: TRBJ2-7
clone size: -
CDR3 DNA: TGTGCCAGTAGTACCCTAGCGGGACTCTACGAGCAGTACTTC
CDR3 protein: CASSTLAGLYEQYF

D gene: -
V gene: TRBV9
J gene: TRBJ1-6
clone size: -
CDR3 DNA: TGTGCCAGTTGTGAGGCCCCGGATTCACCCCTCCACTTT
CDR3 protein: CASCEAPDSPLHF

D gene: -
V gene: TRBV28
J gene: TRBJ2-4
clone size: -
CDR3 DNA: TGTGCCAGCAGTTTAAGACTTGTAGCCAAAAACATTCAGTACTTC
CDR3 protein: CASSLRLVAKNIQYF

D gene: TRBD2
V gene: TRBV10-3
J gene: TRBJ2-3
clone size: -
CDR3 DNA: TGTGCCACCAGGCAGCGGGAGTCGGGCACAGATACGCAGTATTTT
CDR3 protein: CATRQRESGTDTQYF

D gene: -
V gene: TRBV29-1
J gene: TRBJ2-7
clone size: -
CDR3 DNA: TGCAGCGTTGAAGATCAGGGAATGGGGAACGAGCAGTACTTC
CDR3 protein: CSVEDQGMGNEQYF